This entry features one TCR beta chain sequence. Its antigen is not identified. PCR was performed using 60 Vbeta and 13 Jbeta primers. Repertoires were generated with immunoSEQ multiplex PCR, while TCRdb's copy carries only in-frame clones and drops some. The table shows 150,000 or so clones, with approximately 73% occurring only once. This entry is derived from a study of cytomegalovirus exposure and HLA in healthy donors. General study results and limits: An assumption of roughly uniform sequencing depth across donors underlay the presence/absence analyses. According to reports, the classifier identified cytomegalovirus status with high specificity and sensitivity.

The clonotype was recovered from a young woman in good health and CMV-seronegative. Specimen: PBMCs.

This chain's CDR3 is CASSLEHDNYGYTF. The CDR3, as DNA: TGTGCCAGCAGCTTGGAGCACGATAACTATGGCTACACCTTC. The chain uses TRBV5-4 and TRBJ1-2; D remains unclear. Trimming cost V 0 bases and J 1 base, with 7 bases left between them. Per germline, CDR1 SGHNT and CDR2 YYREEE (reference sequence). The CDR3 has 14 amino acids.